Listed below are T cell receptor beta chains from one sample, sequenced in a study of shared clonotypes between healthy human individuals. Sequencing used immunoSEQ multiplex PCR; TCRdb keeps in-frame clones, though not all of them. The sample has 650,000 to 800,000 clones; roughly two thirds are singletons. The sequencing sample was made of memory CD4+ T cells sorted from blood. Receptor source: a woman aged 30 to 39 in good health. CDR3s include the opening cysteine and the closing phenylalanine or tryptophan. Fields, in order: CDR3 length, clone size, D gene, J gene, V gene, CDR3 protein, CDR3 DNA. A D gene is named only where the DNA matches it firmly. Size is omitted from some rows. Given values are once, few, many or a class for expanded clones.

15 | - | - | TRBJ2-7 | TRBV5-4 | CASSFGLDVASEQYF | TGTGCCAGCAGCTTCGGGTTAGACGTTGCCTCCGAGCAGTACTTC
13 | - | TRBD1 | TRBJ1-1 | TRBV30 | CAWDRTGVTEAFF | TGTGCCTGGGACCGGACAGGGGTCACTGAAGCTTTCTTT
16 | - | TRBD1 | TRBJ1-5 | TRBV25-1 | CASSESDREGNQPQHF | TGTGCCAGCAGTGAATCAGACAGGGAGGGCAATCAGCCCCAGCATTTT
13 | - | - | TRBJ1-3 | TRBV6-5 | CASRGDPGNTIYF | TGTGCCTCCCGAGGGGACCCTGGAAACACCATATATTTT
17 | - | TRBD2 | TRBJ2-3 | TRBV28 | CASSLGLAGPSTDTQYF | TGTGCCAGCAGTCTGGGCCTAGCGGGACCTAGCACAGATACGCAGTATTTT
13 | - | - | TRBJ2-5 | TRBV19 | CASSRDLQETQYF | TGTGCCAGTAGTCGGGACCTTCAAGAGACCCAGTACTTC
12 | - | - | TRBJ2-2 | TRBV7-9 | CASSLPGLELFF | TGTGCCAGCAGCTTACCTGGACTGGAGCTGTTTTTT
14 | once | - | TRBJ1-2 | TRBV18 | CASSLTGVEEGYTF | TGTGCCAGCTCACTGACCGGGGTAGAAGAAGGCTACACCTTC
15 | many | TRBD2 | TRBJ2-1 | TRBV6-5 | CATSDSGRANNEQFF | TGTGCCACCTCGGATAGCGGGAGAGCCAACAATGAGCAGTTCTTC
16 | once | TRBD1 | TRBJ1-5 | TRBV9 | CASSVVGRGSNQPQHF | TGTGCCAGCAGCGTAGTTGGCAGGGGGAGCAATCAGCCCCAGCATTTT
14 | once | TRBD2 | TRBJ2-5 | TRBV10-3 | CAISQTSGSETQYF | TGTGCCATCAGTCAGACTAGCGGGAGTGAGACCCAGTACTTC
14 | - | - | TRBJ2-7 | TRBV5-1 | CASSLDRVSYEQYF | TGCGCCAGCAGCTTGGACAGGGTATCTTACGAGCAGTACTTC
17 | - | TRBD2 | TRBJ2-2 | TRBV5-4 | CASSKGLAGEYTGELFF | TGTGCCAGCAGCAAGGGACTAGCGGGAGAGTACACCGGGGAGCTGTTTTTT
15 | - | - | TRBJ2-2 | TRBV19 | CATNPGHYFTGELFF | TGTGCTACGAACCCGGGACACTACTTCACCGGGGAGCTGTTTTTT